These 28 T cell receptor beta chains were all obtained from the same sample, sequenced in a study of blood T cells in healthy people across ages. A second PCR, run for roughly 7 to 12 cycles, used a sample-barcoded 5' primer plus a J-beta primer mix. MiXCR, applied by TCRdb to the 5' RACE reads, yields one record per CDR3 protein. The sample contains hundreds of thousands of distinct CDR3 sequences, 20% to 30% of which appear only once. These same data were also listed under a study on T cells of mothers and their children.

The sequenced sample consisted of blood. These TCRs come from a boy aged 5-17 years in good health.

Notes on this clonotype: One junction end does not reproduce the germline sequence, and a read error may be involved. J is TRBJ2-7 and V is TRBV29-1; 9 bases align to TRBD2. Germline-derived CDR1 and CDR2 are SQVTM and ANQGSEA. The CDR3 sequence is 12 residues long. This CDR3 is CSVEGLAEYREF. CDR3 sequence (DNA): TGCAGCGTTGAAGGACTAGCGGAGTATAGGGAATTC.

This clonotype was seen more than once but under ten times. The V call is TRBV12-3 or TRBV12-4, the J call TRBJ2-4; TRBD1 matches 8 bases. V shed 5 bases and J 9 bases; nucleotides not matched to a gene: 12. This CDR3 spans 15 amino acids. CDR3 region: CASSPRRTGTSIQYF. In DNA, the CDR3 is TGTGCCAGCAGTCCCCGCCGGACAGGGACGAGCATTCAGTACTTC.

This clonotype was observed a handful of times. The chain uses TRBV20-1 and TRBJ2-5; D might be TRBD2 (6 bases). The J call is in doubt because the DNA end fits TRBJ2-7 better. Germline CDR1 and CDR2: DFQATT and SNEGSKA (reference sequence). This CDR3 region has 12 residues. The CDR3 region has the DNA TGCAGTGCTAGAGTGGAGGGGTTCGAGCAGTACTTC. As protein: CSARVEGFEQYF.

This chain uses TRBV20-1 with TRBJ1-4; maybe TRBD1 (5 bases). Trimming left V 7 bases short and J 4 bases short, with 10 bases between. Germline assignment: CDR1 DFQATT and CDR2 SNEGSKA (reference sequence). The CDR3 loop spans 12 amino acids. The chain's CDR3 is CSGWGFNEKLFF. In DNA form, the CDR3 reads TGCAGTGGTTGGGGGTTTAATGAAAAACTGTTTTTT.

In its sample, this clonotype was seen a few times. The chain combines TRBV19 with TRBJ2-5; the D is unclear. The end of the DNA fits TRBJ2-1 better, so the J call may be wrong. This CDR3 comprises 13 residues. In germline, CDR1 is LNHDA, CDR2 SQIVND (reference sequence). CDR3 protein: CASSTKLYGEQFF. Written as DNA, the CDR3 is TGTGCCAGTAGTACGAAGCTGTATGGTGAGCAGTTCTTC.

The rearrangement uses TRBV5-1 and TRBJ1-4, with D hard to call. V lost 0 bases and J lost 8, with 17 bases in between. The CDR3 spans 16 residues. CDR1 is SGHRS and CDR2 is YFSETQ in the germline V gene. CDR3 DNA: TGCGCCAGCAGCTTGGGGTGGAGCTGGGGATTGGAAAAACTGTTTTTT. It is translated as CASSLGWSWGLEKLFF.

This chain joins TRBV7-3 and TRBJ2-5; 10 bases agree with TRBD2. Germline CDR1 and CDR2: SGHTA and FQGTGA. The CDR3 has 15 amino acids. V dropped 5 bases and J dropped 1; count of bases not matched to a gene: 4. The CDR3 coding sequence is TGTGCCAGCAGCCGAGGGACTAGCGCCCAAGAGACCCAGTACTTC. As protein: CASSRGTSAQETQYF. The variable domain in full, completed from reference TRBV7-3 and TRBJ2-5, reads GAGVSQTPSNKVTEKGKYVELRCDPISGHTALYWYRQSLGQGPEFLIYFQGTGAADDSGLPNDRFFAVRPEGSVSTLKIQRTERGDSAVYLCASSRGTSAQETQYFGPGTRLLVL.

This clonotype has at least ten counts. The CDR3 DNA follows: TGTGCCAGCAGTGGCGGGACCTACAATGAGCAGTTCTTC. Translating it yields CASSGGTYNEQFF. V usage is TRBV2 and J usage is TRBJ2-1, with a tentative D call TRBD2 (6 bases). The V end lost 4 bases, the J end lost 2 bases, and 6 bases lay between the germline ends. The CDR3 length is 13 residues. Germline V gives CDR1 SNHLY, CDR2 FYNNEI.

This clonotype came up a few times. This chain links TRBV7-9 with TRBJ2-7; TRBD2 matches at 12 bases. The J call is uncertain, as TRBJ2-5 better fits the DNA end. Germline CDR1 and CDR2: SEHNR and FQNEAQ (reference sequence). The CDR3 covers 16 residues. CDR3 loop: CASSSGLAGPKETQYF. CDR3 in DNA: TGTGCCAGCAGCTCCGGACTAGCGGGGCCTAAAGAGACCCAGTACTTC.

This chain joins TRBV5-5 and TRBJ1-6; no clear D gene. There are 16 residues in the CDR3. CDR1 is SGHKS and CDR2 is YYEKEE in the germline V gene (reference sequence). Trimming stripped 0 bases from V and 6 bases from J, with 13 bases between. The DNA of the CDR3 is TGTGCCAGCAGCTTGGGCAGTACCGCTTCTAATTCACCCCTCCACTTT. This translates into CASSLGSTASNSPLHF. The complete variable domain, with remaining parts taken from reference TRBV5-5 and TRBJ1-6, reads DAGVTQSPTHLIKTRGQQVTLRCSPISGHKSVSWYQQVLGQGPQFIFQYYEKEERGRGNFPDRFSARQFPNYSSELNVNALLLGDSALYLCASSLGSTASNSPLHFGNGTRLTVT.

This sequence joins TRBV6-1 and TRBJ2-1; TRBD2 matches 10 bases. Germline CDR1 reads MNHNS; CDR2 reads SASEGT. The V gene end was trimmed by 0 bases and the J gene end by 7 bases; junction bases not matched to a gene: 6. The CDR3 length is 16 residues. CDR3 coding DNA: TGTGCCAGCAGTGAAGCGACTAGCGGGCGAGGGAATGAGCAGTTCTTC. It encodes CASSEATSGRGNEQFF.

This rearrangement joins TRBV7-3 to TRBJ2-5; the match to TRBD2 covers 11 bases. The DNA end is a closer match to TRBJ2-1, so the J assignment may be wrong. CDR3 length equals 17 residues. Germline V gene sequence: CDR1 SGHTA, CDR2 FQGTGA. As DNA, the CDR3 is TGTGCCAGCAGCCCCCGGCCTAGCGGGGGGCCCTACAATGAGCAGTTCTTC. Translated, it gives CASSPRPSGGPYNEQFF.

The chain recombines TRBV12-3 or TRBV12-4 with TRBJ1-1; D not certain. Trimming cost V 5 bases and J 7 bases, with 20 bases left between them. The CDR3 is made up of 15 amino acids. The CDR3 is CASSPPGWVAVEAFF. The CDR3 bases are TGTGCCAGCAGTCCTCCGGGCTGGGTGGCTGTTGAAGCTTTCTTT.

The chain combines TRBV6-2 or TRBV6-3 with TRBJ1-1; D might be TRBD1 (5 bases). The CDR3 runs 13 residues. Germline-derived CDR1 and CDR2 are MNHEY and SVGEGT. V dropped 8 bases and J dropped 12 bases, with 22 bases sitting between them. The CDR3 DNA sequence: TGTGCCAGCGGGACCGGGACGGCCGTCGAAACTTTCTTT. Amino acids: CASGTGTAVETFF.

J is TRBJ2-7 and V is TRBV7-3, with D perhaps matching TRBD2 (6 bases). The CDR3 length is 13 residues. Germline lookup yields CDR1 SGHTA and CDR2 FQGTGA. Trimming removed 0 bases at V and 9 bases at J, with 12 bases between. In DNA, the CDR3 is TGTGCCAGCAGCTTAACTTCTAGCGAAGGGCAGTACTTC. As protein: CASSLTSSEGQYF.

There are a few counts of this clonotype. The chain is built from TRBV19 and TRBJ1-2, with 7 bases that match TRBD1. Looked up from germline, CDR1 is LNHDA and CDR2 is SQIVND (reference sequence). V lost 5 bases to trimming and J lost 8 bases; unmatched junction nucleotides: 5. This CDR3 is built from 12 residues. In nucleotides, the CDR3 is TGTGCCAGTAGTCCGGACAGGAGAGGCTACACCTTC. Protein product: CASSPDRRGYTF.

The V gene is TRBV28, the J gene TRBJ2-1; D perhaps matches TRBD2 (6 bases). CDR1 is MDHEN, CDR2 SYDVKM, per germline. There are 16 residues in the CDR3. Trimming cost V 5 bases and J 2 bases, with 16 bases left between them. CDR3 nucleotide sequence: TGTGCCAGCAGTGGACGGGGGTTGTACACCTACAATGAGCAGTTCTTC. It is translated as CASSGRGLYTYNEQFF.

The chain links TRBV2 to TRBJ2-5; D gene ambiguous. The closer fit of TRBJ2-7 to the DNA end suggests the J call may be wrong. Germline loops: CDR1 SNHLY, CDR2 FYNNEI. CDR3 size: 13 residues. CDR3 in amino acids: CASTRQANYEQYF. The CDR3 DNA is TGTGCCAGCACCCGGCAGGCCAACTACGAGCAGTACTTC.

V is TRBV4-3 and J is TRBJ2-4; D might be TRBD1 (6 bases). From germline, CDR1 is LGHNA and CDR2 YSLEER. This CDR3 contains 15 residues. Trimming left V 0 bases short and J 7 bases short, with 13 bases between. Written as DNA, the CDR3 is TGCGCCAGCAGCCAAGATTCTGGGGGCGGGAACATTCAGTACTTC. Its protein product is CASSQDSGGGNIQYF.

This clonotype was observed a single time. This chain uses TRBV5-1 with TRBJ1-4; possible D gene TRBD1, 5 bases. CDR1 SGHRS and CDR2 YFSETQ come from the germline V gene. CDR3 length equals 14 residues. V was pared by 4 bases and J by 7 bases, with 14 bases between. The DNA for the CDR3 is TGCGCCAGCAGCCGGGACCGCGGGGGTGAAAAACTGTTTTTT. Its protein is CASSRDRGGEKLFF. Supplemented by reference TRBV5-1 and TRBJ1-4, the full variable domain reads KAGVTQTPRYLIKTRGQQVTLSCSPISGHRSVSWYQQTPGQGLQFLFEYFSETQRNKGNFPGRFSGRQFSNSRSEMNVSTLELGDSALYLCASSRDRGGEKLFFGSGTQLSVL.

The CDR3 is CASSSHRWGTTDTQYF. As DNA, the CDR3 is TGTGCCAGCAGTTCGCACAGGTGGGGGACCACAGATACGCAGTATTTT. V usage is TRBV12-3 or TRBV12-4 and J usage is TRBJ2-3, with D perhaps being TRBD1 or TRBD2 (5 bases each). With 4 bases removed from V and 2 bases from J, the gap between germline ends came to 16 bases. This CDR3 region has 16 residues.

V is TRBV28 and J is TRBJ2-7; D might be TRBD1 or TRBD2, each matching 8 bases. Trimming shortened V by 3 bases and J by 1 base, and 22 bases separated the two germline ends. CDR3 length: 18 residues. CDR1 MDHEN and CDR2 SYDVKM come from the germline V gene. The CDR3 bases are TGTGCCAGCAGTTTTCAAGCGGGGGTGTACAGGGGGTCCTACGAGCAGTACTTC. Protein product: CASSFQAGVYRGSYEQYF.

This clonotype has only a few counts. The rearrangement links TRBV3-1 to TRBJ2-7; TRBD2 matches 7 bases. The germline gives CDR1 LGHDT, CDR2 YNNKEL (reference sequence). V shed 4 bases, J shed 4 bases, and the junction held 10 bases outside the gene matches. There are 15 residues in the CDR3. The CDR3 reads CASSRSGVSWYEQYF. For the CDR3, the DNA is TGTGCCAGCAGCCGGAGCGGGGTCTCGTGGTACGAGCAGTACTTC.

The chain uses TRBV12-5 and TRBJ2-3; 8 bases align to TRBD2. The CDR3 sequence is 15 residues long. V trimming: 3 bases; J trimming: 4 bases; junction bases outside the gene matches: 6. Looked up from germline, CDR1 is LGHNT and CDR2 is FRNRAP. The CDR3 spells CASGLQRGRADTQYF. The CDR3 region has the DNA TGTGCTAGTGGTTTACAGCGGGGGAGAGCAGATACGCAGTATTTT.

The J gene is TRBJ2-1, the V gene TRBV27, with 11 bases that match TRBD2. CDR1 and CDR2 from the germline V gene are MNHEY and SMNVEV (reference sequence). This CDR3 region has 17 residues. Losses at the gene ends were 5 bases for V and 6 bases for J; bases not matched to a gene: 12. Here the CDR3 DNA reads TGTGCCAGCAGTCCCACCCCACTAGCGGGAGAAGGCAATGAGCAGTTCTTC. Amino acid sequence: CASSPTPLAGEGNEQFF.

In this sample, this clonotype turned up a few times. V gene TRBV3-1 combines with J gene TRBJ2-7; 11 nucleotides line up with TRBD1. Trimming cost V 5 bases and J 0 bases; bases outside gene matches: 6. Germline V gene sequence: CDR1 LGHDT, CDR2 YNNKEL (reference sequence). The CDR3 contains 16 residues. CDR3 sequence: CASSSWGTGGSYEQYF. DNA of the CDR3: TGTGCCAGCAGCTCCTGGGGGACAGGGGGCTCCTACGAGCAGTACTTC.

The rearrangement uses TRBV5-6 and TRBJ2-5, with a possible D match to TRBD1 (5 bases). The DNA end lines up better with TRBJ2-7; the J call may be wrong. Germline V gene lookup returns CDR1 SGHDT and CDR2 YYEEEE. The CDR3 consists of 16 residues. The chain's CDR3 is CASSPASGLSSYEQYF. The CDR3 DNA follows: TGTGCCAGCAGCCCAGCCTCAGGGCTTAGCTCCTACGAGCAGTACTTC.

The chain links TRBV7-2 to TRBJ1-3; no reliable D call. The germline CDR1 and CDR2 sequences are SGHTA and FQGNSA. The germline V and J ends were trimmed by 2 bases and 0 bases, with 8 bases remaining between them. CDR3 length equals 15 residues. CDR3 coding DNA: TGTGCCAGCAGCTTACGGATTCTCTCTGGAAACACCATATATTTT. The encoded protein is CASSLRILSGNTIYF.